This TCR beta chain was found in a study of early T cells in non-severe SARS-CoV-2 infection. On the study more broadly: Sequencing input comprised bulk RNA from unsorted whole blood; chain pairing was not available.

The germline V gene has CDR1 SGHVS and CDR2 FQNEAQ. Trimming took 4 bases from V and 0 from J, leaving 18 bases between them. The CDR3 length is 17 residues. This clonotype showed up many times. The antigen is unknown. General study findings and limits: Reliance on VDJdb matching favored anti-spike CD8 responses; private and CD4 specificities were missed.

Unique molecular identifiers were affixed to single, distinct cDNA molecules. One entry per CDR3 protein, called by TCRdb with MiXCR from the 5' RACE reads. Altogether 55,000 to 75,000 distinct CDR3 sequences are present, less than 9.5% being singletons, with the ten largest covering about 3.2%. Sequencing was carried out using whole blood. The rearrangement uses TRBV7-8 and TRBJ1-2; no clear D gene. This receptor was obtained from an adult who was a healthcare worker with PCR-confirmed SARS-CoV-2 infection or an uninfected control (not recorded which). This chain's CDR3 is CASSYKVGSITNYGYTF. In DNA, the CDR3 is TGTGCCAGCAGCTACAAGGTCGGCAGTATAACTAACTATGGCTACACCTTC.